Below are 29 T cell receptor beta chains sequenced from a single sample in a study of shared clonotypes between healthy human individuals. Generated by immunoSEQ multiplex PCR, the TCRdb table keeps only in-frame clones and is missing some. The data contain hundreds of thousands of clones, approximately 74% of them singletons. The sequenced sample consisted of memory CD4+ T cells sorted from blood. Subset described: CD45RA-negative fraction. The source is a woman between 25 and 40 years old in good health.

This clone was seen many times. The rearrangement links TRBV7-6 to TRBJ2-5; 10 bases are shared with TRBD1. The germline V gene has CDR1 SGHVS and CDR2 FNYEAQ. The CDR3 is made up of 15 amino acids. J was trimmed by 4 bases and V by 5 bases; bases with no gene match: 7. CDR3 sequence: CASSATGGGGETQYF. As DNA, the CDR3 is TGTGCCAGCAGCGCGACAGGGGGCGGAGGAGAGACCCAGTACTTC.

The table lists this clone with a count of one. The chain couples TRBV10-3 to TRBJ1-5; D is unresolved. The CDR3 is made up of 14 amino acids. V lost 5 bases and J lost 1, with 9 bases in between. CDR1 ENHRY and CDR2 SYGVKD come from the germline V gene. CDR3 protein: CAISSQESNQPQHF. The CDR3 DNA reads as TGTGCCATCAGTTCTCAGGAGAGCAATCAGCCCCAGCATTTT.

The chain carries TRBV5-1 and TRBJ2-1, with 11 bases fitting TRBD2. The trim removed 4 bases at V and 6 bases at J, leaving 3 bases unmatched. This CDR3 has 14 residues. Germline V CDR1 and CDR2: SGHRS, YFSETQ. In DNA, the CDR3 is TGCGCCAGCAGCGGTAGCGGGAGGGCCAATGAGCAGTTCTTC. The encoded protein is CASSGSGRANEQFF.

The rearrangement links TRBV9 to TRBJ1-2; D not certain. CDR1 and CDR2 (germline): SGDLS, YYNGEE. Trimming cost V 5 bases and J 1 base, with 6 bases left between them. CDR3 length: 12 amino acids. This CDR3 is CASSRNNYGYTF. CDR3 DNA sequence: TGTGCCAGCAGTAGAAATAACTATGGCTACACCTTC.

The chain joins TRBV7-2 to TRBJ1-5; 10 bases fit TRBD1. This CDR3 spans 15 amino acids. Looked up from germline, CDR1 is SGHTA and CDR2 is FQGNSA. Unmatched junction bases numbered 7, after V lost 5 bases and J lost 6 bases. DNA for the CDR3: TGTGCCAGCAGCCCTTGGACAGGGGGAAGTCAGCCCCAGCATTTT. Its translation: CASSPWTGGSQPQHF.

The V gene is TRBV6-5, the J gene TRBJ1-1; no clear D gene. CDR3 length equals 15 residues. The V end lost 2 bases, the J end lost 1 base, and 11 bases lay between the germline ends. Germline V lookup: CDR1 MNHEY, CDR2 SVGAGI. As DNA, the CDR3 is TGTGCCAGCAGTTACAGGGTAGGCCCGAACACTGAAGCTTTCTTT. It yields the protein CASSYRVGPNTEAFF.

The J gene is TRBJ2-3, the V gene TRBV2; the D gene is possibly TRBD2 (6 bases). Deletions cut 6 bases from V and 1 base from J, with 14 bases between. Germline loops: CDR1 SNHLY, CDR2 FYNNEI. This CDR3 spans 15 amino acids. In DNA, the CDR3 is TGTGCCAGCAGCGGCTTAGCGGAGCGCACAGATACGCAGTATTTT. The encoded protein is CASSGLAERTDTQYF.

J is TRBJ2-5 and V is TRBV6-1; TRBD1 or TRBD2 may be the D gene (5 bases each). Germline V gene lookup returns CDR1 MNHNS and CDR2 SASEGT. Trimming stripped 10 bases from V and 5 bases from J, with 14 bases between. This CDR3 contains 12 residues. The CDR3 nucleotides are TGTGCCACCCGGCGCGAGGGGGAGACCCAGTACTTC. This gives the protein CATRREGETQYF.

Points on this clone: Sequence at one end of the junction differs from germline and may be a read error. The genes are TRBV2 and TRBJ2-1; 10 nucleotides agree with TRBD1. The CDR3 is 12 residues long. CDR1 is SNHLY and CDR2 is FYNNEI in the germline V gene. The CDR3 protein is CASSGDRGEQFF. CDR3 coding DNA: TGTGCCAGTAGTGGGGACAGGGGTGAGCAGTTCTTC.

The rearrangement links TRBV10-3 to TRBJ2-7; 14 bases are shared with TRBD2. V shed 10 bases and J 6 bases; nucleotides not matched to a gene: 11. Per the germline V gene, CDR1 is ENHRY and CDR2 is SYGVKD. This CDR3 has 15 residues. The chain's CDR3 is CATGLAGGPGSEQYF. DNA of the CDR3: TGTGCCACCGGACTAGCGGGAGGCCCCGGCAGCGAGCAGTACTTC.

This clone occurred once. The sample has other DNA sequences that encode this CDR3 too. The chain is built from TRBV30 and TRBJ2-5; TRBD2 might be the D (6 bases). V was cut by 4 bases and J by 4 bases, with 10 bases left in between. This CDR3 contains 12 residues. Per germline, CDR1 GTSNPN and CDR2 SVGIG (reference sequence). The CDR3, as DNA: TGTGCCTGGAAGGGAGGCGGAGAGACCCAGTACTTC. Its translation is CAWKGGGETQYF.

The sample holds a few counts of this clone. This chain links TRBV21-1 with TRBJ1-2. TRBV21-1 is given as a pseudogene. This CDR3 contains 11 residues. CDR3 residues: CASSTRRGYTF. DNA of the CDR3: TGTGCCAGCAGCACCCGACGTGGCTACACCTTC.

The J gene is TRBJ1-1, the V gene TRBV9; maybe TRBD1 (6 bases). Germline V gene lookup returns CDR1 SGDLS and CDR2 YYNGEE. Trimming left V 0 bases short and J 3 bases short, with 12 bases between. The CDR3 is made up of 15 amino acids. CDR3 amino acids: CASSVVWGADTEAFF. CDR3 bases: TGTGCCAGCAGCGTAGTCTGGGGGGCTGACACTGAAGCTTTCTTT. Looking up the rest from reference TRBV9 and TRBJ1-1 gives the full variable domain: DSGVTQTPKHLITATGQRVTLRCSPRSGDLSVYWYQQSLDQGLQFLIQYYNGEERAKGNILERFSAQQFPDLHSELNLSSLELGDSALYFCASSVVWGADTEAFFGQGTRLTVV.

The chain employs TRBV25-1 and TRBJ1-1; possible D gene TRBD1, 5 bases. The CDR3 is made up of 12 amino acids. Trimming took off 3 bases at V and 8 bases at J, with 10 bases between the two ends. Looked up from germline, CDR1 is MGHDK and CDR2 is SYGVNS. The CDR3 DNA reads TGTGCCAGCAGTGAGAGTGGGGGAGAAGCTTTCTTT. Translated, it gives CASSESGGEAFF.

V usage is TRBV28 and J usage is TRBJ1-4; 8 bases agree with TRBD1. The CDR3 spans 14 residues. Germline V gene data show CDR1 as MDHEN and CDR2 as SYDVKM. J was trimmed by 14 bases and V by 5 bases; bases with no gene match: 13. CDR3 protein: CASSTNRGVNRLFF. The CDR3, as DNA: TGTGCCAGCAGTACAAACAGGGGGGTTAATCGGCTGTTTTTT.

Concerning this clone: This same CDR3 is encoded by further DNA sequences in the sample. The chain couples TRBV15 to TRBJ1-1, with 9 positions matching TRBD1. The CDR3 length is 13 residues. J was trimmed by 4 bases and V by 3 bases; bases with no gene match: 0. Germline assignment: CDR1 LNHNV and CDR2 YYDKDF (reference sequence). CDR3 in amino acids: CATSRGQGTEAFF. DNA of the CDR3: TGTGCCACCAGCAGGGGACAGGGCACTGAAGCTTTCTTT. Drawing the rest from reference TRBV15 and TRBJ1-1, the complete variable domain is DAMVIQNPRYQVTQFGKPVTLSCSQTLNHNVMYWYQQKSSQAPKLLFHYYDKDFNNEADTPDNFQSRRPNTSFCFLDIRSPGLGDTAMYLCATSRGQGTEAFFGQGTRLTVV.

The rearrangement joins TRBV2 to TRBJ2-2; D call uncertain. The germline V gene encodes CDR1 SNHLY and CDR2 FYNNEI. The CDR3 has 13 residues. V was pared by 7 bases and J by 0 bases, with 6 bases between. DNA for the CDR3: TGTGCCAGCACCGTAACGAACACCGGGGAGCTGTTTTTT. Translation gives CASTVTNTGELFF.

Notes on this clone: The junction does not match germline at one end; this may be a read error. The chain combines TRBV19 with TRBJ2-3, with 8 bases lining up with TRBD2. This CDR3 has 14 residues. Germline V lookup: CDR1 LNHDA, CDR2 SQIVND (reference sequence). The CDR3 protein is CASSIGTSRDTQYF. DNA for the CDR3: TGTGCCAGTAGTATAGGGACTAGCAGAGATACGCAGTATTTT.

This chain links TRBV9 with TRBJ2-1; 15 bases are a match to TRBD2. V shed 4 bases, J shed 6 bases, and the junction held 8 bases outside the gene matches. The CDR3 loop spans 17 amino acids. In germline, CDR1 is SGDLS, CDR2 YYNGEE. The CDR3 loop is CASSRGLAGGSGNEQFF. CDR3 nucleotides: TGTGCCAGCAGCCGAGGACTAGCGGGAGGGTCTGGCAATGAGCAGTTCTTC.

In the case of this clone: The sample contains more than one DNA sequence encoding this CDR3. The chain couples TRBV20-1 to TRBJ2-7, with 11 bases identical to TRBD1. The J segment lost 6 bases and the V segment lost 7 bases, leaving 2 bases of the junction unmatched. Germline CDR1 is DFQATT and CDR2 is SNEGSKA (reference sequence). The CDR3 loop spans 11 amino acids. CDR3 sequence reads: CSVGTGGEQYF. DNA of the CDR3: TGCAGTGTTGGGACAGGGGGCGAGCAGTACTTC.

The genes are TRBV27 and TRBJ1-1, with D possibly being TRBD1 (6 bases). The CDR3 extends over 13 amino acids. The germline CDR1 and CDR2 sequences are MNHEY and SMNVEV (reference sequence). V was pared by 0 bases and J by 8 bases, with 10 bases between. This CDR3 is CASSLSVRGEAFF. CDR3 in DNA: TGTGCCAGCAGTTTATCGGTCAGGGGAGAAGCTTTCTTT.

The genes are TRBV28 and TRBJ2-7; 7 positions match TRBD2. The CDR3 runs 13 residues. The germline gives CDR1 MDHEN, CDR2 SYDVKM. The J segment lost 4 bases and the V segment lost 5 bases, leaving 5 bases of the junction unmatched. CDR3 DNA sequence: TGTGCCAGCAGTCCGGGACTACCTTACGAGCAGTACTTC. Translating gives CASSPGLPYEQYF.

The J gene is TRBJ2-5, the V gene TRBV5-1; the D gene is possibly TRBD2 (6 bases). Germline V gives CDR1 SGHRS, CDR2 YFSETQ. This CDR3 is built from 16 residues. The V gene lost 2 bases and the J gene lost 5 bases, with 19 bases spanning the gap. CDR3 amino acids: CASSFTTGAFRETQYF. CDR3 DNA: TGCGCCAGCAGCTTCACCACGGGAGCCTTCAGGGAGACCCAGTACTTC.

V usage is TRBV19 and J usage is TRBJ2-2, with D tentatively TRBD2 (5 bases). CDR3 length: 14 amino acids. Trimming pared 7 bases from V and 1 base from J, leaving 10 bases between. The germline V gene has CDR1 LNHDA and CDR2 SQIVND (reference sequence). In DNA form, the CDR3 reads TGTGCCAGTACGGGTGCGGGGAACACCGGGGAGCTGTTTTTT. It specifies CASTGAGNTGELFF.

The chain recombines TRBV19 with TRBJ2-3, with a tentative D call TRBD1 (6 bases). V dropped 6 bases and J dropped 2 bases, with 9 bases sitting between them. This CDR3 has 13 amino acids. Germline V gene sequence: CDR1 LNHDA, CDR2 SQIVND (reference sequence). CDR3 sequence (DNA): TGTGCCAGTAGACGGGACAACACAGATACGCAGTATTTT. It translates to CASRRDNTDTQYF.

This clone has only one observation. The CDR3 region has the DNA TGTGCCAGCAGCTCAGAGGGAGTCGAAGCTTTCTTT. The encoded protein is CASSSEGVEAFF. This chain connects TRBV2 to TRBJ1-1; no reliable D call. V shed 6 bases and J shed 8 bases, with 13 bases lying between them. The germline CDR1 and CDR2 sequences are SNHLY and FYNNEI. This CDR3 spans 12 amino acids.

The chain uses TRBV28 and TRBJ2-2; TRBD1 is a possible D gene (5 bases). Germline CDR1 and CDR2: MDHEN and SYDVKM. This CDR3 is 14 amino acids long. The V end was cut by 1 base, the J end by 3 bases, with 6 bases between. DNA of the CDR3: TGTGCCAGCAGTTTATTCAGGGACACCGGGGAGCTGTTTTTT. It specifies CASSLFRDTGELFF.

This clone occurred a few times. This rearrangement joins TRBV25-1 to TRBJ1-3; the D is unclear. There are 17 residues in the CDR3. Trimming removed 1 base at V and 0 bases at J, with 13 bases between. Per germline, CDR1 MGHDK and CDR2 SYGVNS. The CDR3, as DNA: TGTGCCAGCAGTGAATCAGGAGGGAGGCCCTCTGGAAACACCATATATTTT. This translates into CASSESGGRPSGNTIYF.

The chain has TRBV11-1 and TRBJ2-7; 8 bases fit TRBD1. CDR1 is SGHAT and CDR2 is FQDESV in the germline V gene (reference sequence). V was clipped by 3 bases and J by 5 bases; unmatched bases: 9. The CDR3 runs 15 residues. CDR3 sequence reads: CASSFSQGAVDEQYF. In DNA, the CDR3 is TGTGCCAGCAGCTTTTCTCAGGGGGCAGTGGACGAGCAGTACTTC.